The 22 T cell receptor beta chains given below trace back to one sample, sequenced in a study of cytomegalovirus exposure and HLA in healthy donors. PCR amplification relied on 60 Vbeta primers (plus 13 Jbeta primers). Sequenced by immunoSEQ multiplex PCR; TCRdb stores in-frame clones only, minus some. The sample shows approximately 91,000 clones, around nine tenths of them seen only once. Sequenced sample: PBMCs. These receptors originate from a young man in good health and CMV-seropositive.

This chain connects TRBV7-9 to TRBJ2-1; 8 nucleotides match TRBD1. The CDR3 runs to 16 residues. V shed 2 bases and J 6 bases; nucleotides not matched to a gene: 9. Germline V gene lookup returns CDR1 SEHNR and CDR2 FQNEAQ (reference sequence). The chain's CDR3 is CASSLPYRDRSNEQFF. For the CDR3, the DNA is TGTGCCAGCAGCTTACCCTACAGGGACAGGAGCAATGAGCAGTTCTTC.

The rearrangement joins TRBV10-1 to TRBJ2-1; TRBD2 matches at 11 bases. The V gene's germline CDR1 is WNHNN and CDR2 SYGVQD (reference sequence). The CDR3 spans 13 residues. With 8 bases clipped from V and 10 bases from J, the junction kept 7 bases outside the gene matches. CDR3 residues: CASGTSGSLEQFF. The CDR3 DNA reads TGCGCCAGCGGAACTAGCGGGAGTCTCGAGCAGTTCTTC.

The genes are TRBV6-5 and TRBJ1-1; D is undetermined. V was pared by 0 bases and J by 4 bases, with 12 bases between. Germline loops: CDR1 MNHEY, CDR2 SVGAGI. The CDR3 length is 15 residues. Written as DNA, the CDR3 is TGTGCCAGCAGTTACTCGAGAGGGTTGGCCACTGAAGCTTTCTTT. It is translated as CASSYSRGLATEAFF.

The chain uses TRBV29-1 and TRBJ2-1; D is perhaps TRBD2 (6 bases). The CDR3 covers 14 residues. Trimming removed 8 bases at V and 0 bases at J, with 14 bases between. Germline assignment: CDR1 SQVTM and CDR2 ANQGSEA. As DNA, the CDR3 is TGCAGCACTACCGGGGGTAGCTCCTACAATGAGCAGTTCTTC. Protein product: CSTTGGSSYNEQFF.

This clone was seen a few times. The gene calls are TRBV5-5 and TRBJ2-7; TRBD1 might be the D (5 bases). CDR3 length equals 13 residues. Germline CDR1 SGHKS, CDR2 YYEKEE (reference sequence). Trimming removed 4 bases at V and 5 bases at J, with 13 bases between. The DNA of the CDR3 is TGTGCCAGCAGCCACAGACAGACCCACGAGCAGTACTTC. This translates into CASSHRQTHEQYF.

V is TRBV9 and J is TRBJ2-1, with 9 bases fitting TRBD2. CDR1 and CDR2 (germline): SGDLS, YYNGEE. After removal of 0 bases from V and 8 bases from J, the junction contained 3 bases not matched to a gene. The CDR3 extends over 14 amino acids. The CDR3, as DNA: TGTGCCAGCAGCGTAGTTAGCGGGAGTTATGAGCAGTTCTTC. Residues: CASSVVSGSYEQFF.

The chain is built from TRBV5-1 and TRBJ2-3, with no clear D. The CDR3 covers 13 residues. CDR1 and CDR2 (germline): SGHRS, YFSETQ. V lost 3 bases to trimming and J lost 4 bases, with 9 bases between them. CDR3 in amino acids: CASSSGPADTQYF. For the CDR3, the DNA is TGCGCCAGCAGCTCCGGTCCCGCAGATACGCAGTATTTT.

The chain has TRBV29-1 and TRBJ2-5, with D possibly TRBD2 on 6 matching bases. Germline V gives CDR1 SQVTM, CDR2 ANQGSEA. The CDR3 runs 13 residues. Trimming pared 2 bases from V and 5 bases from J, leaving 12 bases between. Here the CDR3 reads CSVEWEEGETQYF. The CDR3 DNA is TGCAGCGTTGAATGGGAGGAAGGGGAGACCCAGTACTTC.

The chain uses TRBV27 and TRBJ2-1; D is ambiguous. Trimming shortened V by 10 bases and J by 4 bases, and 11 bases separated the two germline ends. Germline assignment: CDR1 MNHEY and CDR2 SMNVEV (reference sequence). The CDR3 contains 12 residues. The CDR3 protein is CATALSYNEQFF. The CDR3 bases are TGTGCCACCGCTCTAAGTTACAATGAGCAGTTCTTC.

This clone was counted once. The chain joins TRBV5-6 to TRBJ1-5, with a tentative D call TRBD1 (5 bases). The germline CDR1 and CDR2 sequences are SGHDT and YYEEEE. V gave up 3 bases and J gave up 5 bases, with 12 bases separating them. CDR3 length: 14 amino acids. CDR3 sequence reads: CASSSWTNDQPQHF. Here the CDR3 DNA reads TGTGCCAGCAGCTCCTGGACAAACGATCAGCCCCAGCATTTT.

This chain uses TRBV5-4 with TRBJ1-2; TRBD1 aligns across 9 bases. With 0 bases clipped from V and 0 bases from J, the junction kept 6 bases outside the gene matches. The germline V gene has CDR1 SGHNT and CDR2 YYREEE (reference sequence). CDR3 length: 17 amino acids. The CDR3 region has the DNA TGTGCCAGCAGCTTGGGACAGGGGGGTCGAGCTAACTATGGCTACACCTTC. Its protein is CASSLGQGGRANYGYTF.

CDR3 protein: CASSEAETGGNEQYF. CDR3 in DNA: TGTGCCAGCAGTGAAGCAGAGACAGGGGGGAACGAGCAGTACTTC. The J gene is TRBJ2-7, the V gene TRBV6-1, with TRBD1 identical over 9 bases. The CDR3 consists of 15 residues. Germline values: CDR1 MNHNS, CDR2 SASEGT. With 0 bases clipped from V and 5 bases from J, the junction kept 5 bases outside the gene matches.

DNA for the CDR3: TGTGCCAGCAGCTTAGTTACAGGGGGCGGTTACGAGCAGTACTTC. It specifies CASSLVTGGGYEQYF. The rearrangement joins TRBV11-2 to TRBJ2-7; 9 nucleotides match TRBD1. The V and J ends lost 1 base and 4 bases, in that order; junction bases with no gene match: 5. Per germline, CDR1 SGHAT and CDR2 FQNNGV. CDR3 length: 15 amino acids.

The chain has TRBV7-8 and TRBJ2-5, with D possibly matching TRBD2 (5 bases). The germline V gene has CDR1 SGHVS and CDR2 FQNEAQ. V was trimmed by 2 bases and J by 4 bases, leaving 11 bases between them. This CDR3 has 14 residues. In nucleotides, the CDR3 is TGTGCCAGCAGCTTACTGCGGACTCTAGAGACCCAGTACTTC. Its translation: CASSLLRTLETQYF.

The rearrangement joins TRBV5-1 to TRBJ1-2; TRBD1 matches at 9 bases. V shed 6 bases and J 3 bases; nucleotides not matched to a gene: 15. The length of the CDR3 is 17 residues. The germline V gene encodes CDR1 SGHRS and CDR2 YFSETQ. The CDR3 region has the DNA TGCGCCAGCACCACAATCCCGGGACAGGGTTTTGACTATGGCTACACCTTC. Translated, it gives CASTTIPGQGFDYGYTF.

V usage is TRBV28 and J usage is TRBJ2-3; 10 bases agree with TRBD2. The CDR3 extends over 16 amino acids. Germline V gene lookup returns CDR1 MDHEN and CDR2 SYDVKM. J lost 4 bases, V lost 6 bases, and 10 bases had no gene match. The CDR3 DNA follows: TGTGCCAGCAGGGTACACAGCGGGAGGGTTGCAGATACGCAGTATTTT. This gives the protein CASRVHSGRVADTQYF.

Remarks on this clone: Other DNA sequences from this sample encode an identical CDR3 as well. The CDR3 reads CASSLRTGLNYGYTF. CDR3 sequence (DNA): TGTGCCAGCAGTCTCCGGACAGGGCTAAACTATGGCTACACCTTC. V is TRBV27 and J is TRBJ1-2; 8 bases line up with TRBD1. The trim removed 5 bases at V and 2 bases at J, leaving 7 bases unmatched. Germline V gene lookup returns CDR1 MNHEY and CDR2 SMNVEV (reference sequence). CDR3 length: 15 amino acids.

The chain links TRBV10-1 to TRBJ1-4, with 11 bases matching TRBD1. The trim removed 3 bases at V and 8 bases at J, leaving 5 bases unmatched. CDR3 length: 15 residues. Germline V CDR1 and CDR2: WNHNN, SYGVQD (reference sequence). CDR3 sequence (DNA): TGCGCCAGCAGTGAAGGACAGGGGGCAACGGAAAAACTGTTTTTT. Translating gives CASSEGQGATEKLFF.

The CDR3 here is CASSGQGAYSNQPQHF. DNA of the CDR3: TGTGCCAGCAGTGGACAGGGGGCATATAGCAATCAGCCCCAGCATTTT. The V call is TRBV6-1, the J call TRBJ1-5, with 10 positions matching TRBD1. The CDR3 has 16 amino acids. CDR1 and CDR2 (germline): MNHNS, SASEGT. The ends lost 4 bases at V and 0 bases at J; junction bases unmatched: 3.

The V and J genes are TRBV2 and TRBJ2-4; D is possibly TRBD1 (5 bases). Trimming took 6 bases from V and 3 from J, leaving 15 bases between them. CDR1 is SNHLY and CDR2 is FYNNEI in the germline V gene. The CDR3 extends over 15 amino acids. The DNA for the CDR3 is TGTGCCAGCAGCTTTCCAGGGCTGGACAAAAACATTCAGTACTTC. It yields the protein CASSFPGLDKNIQYF.

CDR3 amino acids: CASSWADGSYEQYF. The CDR3 DNA reads as TGTGCCAGCAGTTGGGCTGATGGCTCCTACGAGCAGTACTTC. This sequence joins TRBV27 and TRBJ2-7; D gene unclear. This CDR3 is 14 amino acids long. Germline CDR1 reads MNHEY; CDR2 reads SMNVEV (reference sequence). Deletions cut 4 bases from V and 0 bases from J, with 10 bases between.

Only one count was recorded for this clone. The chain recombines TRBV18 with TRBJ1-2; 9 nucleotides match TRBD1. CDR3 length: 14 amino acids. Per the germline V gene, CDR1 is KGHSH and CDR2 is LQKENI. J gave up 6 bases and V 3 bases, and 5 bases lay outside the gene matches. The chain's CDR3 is CASSPRGQGNGYTF. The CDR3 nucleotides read TGTGCCAGCTCACCCAGGGGACAGGGCAATGGCTACACCTTC.